This T cell receptor (beta chain) was found in a study of CD8 T cells in ankylosing spondylitis. The table lists this clonotype with many counts. The target antigen is unknown. CDR3 length: 12 amino acids. V lost 5 bases and J 6 bases, leaving 5 bases between the germline ends. Study results and limitations: Ankylosing spondylitis blood appeared to carry a characteristic TCR beta motif of 7 or 8 highly homologous variants.

Quantitative 5'-RACE with molecular barcodes generated TCR beta libraries. TCRdb re-derived calls from the 5' RACE reads in MiXCR, one entry per CDR3 protein. The table includes 36,000 or so distinct CDR3 sequences, 6% detected once. The TCR originated in a male donor with ankylosing spondylitis or in good health (not recorded which). The rearrangement links TRBV12-3 or TRBV12-4 to TRBJ1-6; no definite D call. The specimen was blood, either unsorted or a sorted T cell fraction (not recorded which). The DNA of the CDR3 is TGTGCCAGCAGTCGGGGTAATTCACCCCTCCACTTT. It specifies CASSRGNSPLHF.